The present entry profiles one T cell receptor beta chain with its context. What it binds is unknown. For the second PCR, which ran for roughly 6 to 11 cycles, a sample-barcoded 5' primer and a J-beta primer mix were used. Each CDR3 protein gets one entry after TCRdb re-called the 5' RACE reads with MiXCR. Of fewer than 2,000,000 distinct CDR3 sequences in the sample, roughly two fifths were seen once. Each donor gave around 9.3 milliliters of peripheral blood. Isolation per sample recovered at least 6.5 million PBMCs. These data are taken from a study of blood T cells in healthy people across ages. Findings and caveats of the study: Because donor CMV status was unknown, expanded clonotype changes were possibly confounded.

CDR3 length equals 14 residues. V lost 5 bases to trimming and J lost 5 bases; unmatched junction nucleotides: 6. Germline CDR1 and CDR2: SGHTA and FQGNSA. The chain uses TRBV7-2 and TRBJ2-1, with 7 nucleotides matching TRBD2. Source material: blood. This TCR came from a human donor in good health. CDR3 loop: CASSTRGGDNEQFF. The CDR3 region has the DNA TGTGCCAGCAGCACGAGGGGAGGGGACAATGAGCAGTTCTTC.